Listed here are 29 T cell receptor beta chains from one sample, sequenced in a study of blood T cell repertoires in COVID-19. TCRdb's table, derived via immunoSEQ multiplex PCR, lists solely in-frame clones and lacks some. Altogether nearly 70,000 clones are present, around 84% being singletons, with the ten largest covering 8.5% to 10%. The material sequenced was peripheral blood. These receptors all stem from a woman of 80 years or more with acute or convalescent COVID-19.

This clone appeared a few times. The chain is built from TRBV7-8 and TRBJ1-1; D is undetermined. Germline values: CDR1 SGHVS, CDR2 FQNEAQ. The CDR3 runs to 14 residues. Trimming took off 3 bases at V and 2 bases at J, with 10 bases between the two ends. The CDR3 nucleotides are TGTGCCAGCAGCTTCAGTCGGGTTAACACTGAAGCTTTCTTT. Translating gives CASSFSRVNTEAFF.

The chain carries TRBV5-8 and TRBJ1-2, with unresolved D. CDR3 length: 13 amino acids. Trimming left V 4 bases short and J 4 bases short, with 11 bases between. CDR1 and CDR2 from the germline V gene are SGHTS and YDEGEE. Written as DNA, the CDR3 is TGTGCCAGCAGCAGAGATACCTTCTATGGCTACACCTTC. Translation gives CASSRDTFYGYTF.

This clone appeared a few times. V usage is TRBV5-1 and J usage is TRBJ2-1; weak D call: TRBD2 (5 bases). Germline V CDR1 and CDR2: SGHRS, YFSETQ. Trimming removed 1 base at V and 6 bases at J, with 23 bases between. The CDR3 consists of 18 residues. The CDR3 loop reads CASSLTPVVAGGRNEQFF. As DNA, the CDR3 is TGCGCCAGCAGCTTGACCCCCGTCGTTGCAGGAGGTCGCAATGAGCAGTTCTTC.

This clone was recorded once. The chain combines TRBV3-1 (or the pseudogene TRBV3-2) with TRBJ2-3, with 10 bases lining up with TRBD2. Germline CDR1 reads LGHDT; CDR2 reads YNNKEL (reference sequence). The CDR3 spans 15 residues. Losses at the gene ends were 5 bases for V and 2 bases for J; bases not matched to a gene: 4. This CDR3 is CASSSTSGDTDTQYF. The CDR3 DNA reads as TGTGCCAGCAGCTCAACTAGCGGGGACACAGATACGCAGTATTTT.

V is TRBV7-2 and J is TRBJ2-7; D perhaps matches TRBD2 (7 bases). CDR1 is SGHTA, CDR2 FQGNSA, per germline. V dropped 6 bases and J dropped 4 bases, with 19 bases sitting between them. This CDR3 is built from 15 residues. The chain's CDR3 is CASSPRGGGRYEQYF. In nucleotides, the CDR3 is TGTGCCAGCAGTCCCCGAGGCGGGGGCAGGTACGAGCAGTACTTC.

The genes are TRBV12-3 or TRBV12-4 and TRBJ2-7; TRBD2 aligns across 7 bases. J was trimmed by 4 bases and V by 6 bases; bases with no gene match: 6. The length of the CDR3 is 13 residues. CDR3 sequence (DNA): TGTGCCAGCAGGTGGGACTACGGATACGAGCAGTACTTC. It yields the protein CASRWDYGYEQYF.

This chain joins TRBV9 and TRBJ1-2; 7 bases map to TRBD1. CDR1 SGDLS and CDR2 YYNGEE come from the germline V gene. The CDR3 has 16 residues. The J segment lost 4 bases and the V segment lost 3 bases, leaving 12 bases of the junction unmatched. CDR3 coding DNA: TGTGCCAGCAGCGATCCGACAGGGAAGGGGGTCTATGGCTACACCTTC. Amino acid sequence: CASSDPTGKGVYGYTF.

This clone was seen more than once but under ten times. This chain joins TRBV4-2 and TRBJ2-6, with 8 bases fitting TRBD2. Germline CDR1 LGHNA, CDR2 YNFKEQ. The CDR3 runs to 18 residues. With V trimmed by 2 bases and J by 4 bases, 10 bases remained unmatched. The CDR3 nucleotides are TGTGCCAGCAGCCAATTTAGCGGGGTATTTAAGGGGGCCAACGTCCTGACTTTC. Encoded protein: CASSQFSGVFKGANVLTF.

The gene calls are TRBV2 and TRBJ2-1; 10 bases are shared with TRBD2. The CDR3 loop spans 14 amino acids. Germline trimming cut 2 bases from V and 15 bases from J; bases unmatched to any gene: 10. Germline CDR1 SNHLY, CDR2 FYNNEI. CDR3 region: CASSEFASGGTWFF. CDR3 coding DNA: TGTGCCAGCAGTGAATTCGCTAGCGGGGGTACTTGGTTCTTC.

This chain's CDR3 is CASQRYGGYTF. The CDR3 DNA follows: TGTGCCAGTCAGCGTTACGGCGGCTACACCTTC. The rearrangement joins TRBV19 to TRBJ1-2; no clear D gene. The CDR3 contains 11 residues. Looked up from germline, CDR1 is LNHDA and CDR2 is SQIVND (reference sequence). Trimming stripped 8 bases from V and 8 bases from J, with 12 bases between.

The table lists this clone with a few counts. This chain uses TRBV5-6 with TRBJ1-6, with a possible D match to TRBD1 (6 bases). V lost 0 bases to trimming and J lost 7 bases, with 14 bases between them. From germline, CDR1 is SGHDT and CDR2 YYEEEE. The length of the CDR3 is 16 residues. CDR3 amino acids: CASSLGGGNRNSPLHF. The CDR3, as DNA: TGTGCCAGCAGCTTGGGAGGGGGTAATCGAAATTCACCCCTCCACTTT.

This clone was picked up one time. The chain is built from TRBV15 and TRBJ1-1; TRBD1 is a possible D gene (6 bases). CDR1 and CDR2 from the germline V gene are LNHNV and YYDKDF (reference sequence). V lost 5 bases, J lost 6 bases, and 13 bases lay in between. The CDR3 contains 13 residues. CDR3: CATSGNYRAEAFF. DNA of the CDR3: TGTGCCACCAGCGGTAATTACAGGGCTGAAGCTTTCTTT.

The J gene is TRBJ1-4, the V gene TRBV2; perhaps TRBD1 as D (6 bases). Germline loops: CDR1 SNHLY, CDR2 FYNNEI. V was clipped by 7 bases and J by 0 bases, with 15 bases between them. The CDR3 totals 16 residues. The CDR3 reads CASMRTAYATNEKLFF. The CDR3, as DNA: TGTGCCAGCATGAGGACAGCTTATGCAACTAATGAAAAACTGTTTTTT.

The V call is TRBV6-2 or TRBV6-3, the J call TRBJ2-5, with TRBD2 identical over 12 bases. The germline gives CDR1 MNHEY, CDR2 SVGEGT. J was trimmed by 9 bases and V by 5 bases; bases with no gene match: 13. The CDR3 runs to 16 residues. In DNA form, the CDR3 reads TGTGCCAGCAGTAACCCGGGACTAGCGGGCTCGGCGGCCCAGTACTTC. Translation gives CASSNPGLAGSAAQYF.

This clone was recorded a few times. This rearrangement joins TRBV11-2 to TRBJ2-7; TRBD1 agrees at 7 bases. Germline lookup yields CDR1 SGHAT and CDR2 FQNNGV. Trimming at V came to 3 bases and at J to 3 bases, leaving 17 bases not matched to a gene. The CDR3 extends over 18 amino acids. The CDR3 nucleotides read TGTGCCAGCAGCTTCGGTTGGCGAACTCGGGACAGAGGCTACGAGCAGTACTTC. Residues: CASSFGWRTRDRGYEQYF.

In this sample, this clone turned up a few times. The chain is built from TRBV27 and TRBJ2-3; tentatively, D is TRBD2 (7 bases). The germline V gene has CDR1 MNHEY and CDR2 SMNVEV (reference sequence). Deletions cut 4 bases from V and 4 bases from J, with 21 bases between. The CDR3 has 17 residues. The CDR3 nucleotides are TGTGCCAGCAGTTACCCCTCGGGGGGCGGCATGGCAGATACGCAGTATTTT. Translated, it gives CASSYPSGGGMADTQYF.

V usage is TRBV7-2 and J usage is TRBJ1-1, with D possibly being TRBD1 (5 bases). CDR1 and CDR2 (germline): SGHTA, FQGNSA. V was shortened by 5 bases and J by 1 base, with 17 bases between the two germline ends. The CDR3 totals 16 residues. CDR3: CASSPGAGRGNTEAFF. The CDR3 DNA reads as TGTGCCAGCAGCCCCGGGGCAGGGAGGGGGAACACTGAAGCTTTCTTT.

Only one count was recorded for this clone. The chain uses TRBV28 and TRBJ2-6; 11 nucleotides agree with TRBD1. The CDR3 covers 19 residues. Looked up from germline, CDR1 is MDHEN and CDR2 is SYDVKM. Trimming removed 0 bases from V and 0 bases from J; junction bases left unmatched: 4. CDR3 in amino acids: CASSLWGTGGSSGANVLTF. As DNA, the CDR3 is TGTGCCAGCAGTTTATGGGGGACAGGGGGTTCCTCTGGGGCCAACGTCCTGACTTTC.

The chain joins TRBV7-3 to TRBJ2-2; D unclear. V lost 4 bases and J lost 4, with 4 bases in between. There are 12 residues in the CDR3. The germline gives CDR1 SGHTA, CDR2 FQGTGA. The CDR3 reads CASSYGTGELFF. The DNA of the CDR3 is TGTGCCAGCAGCTACGGCACCGGGGAGCTGTTTTTT. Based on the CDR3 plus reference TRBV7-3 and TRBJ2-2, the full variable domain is GAGVSQTPSNKVTEKGKYVELRCDPISGHTALYWYRQSLGQGPEFLIYFQGTGAADDSGLPNDRFFAVRPEGSVSTLKIQRTERGDSAVYLCASSYGTGELFFGEGSRLTVL.

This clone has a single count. CDR3 nucleotide sequence: TGTGCCAGCAGCAAGGAGGGGGCGGGGACCGGGGAGCTGTTTTTT. It codes for CASSKEGAGTGELFF. The chain recombines TRBV7-9 with TRBJ2-2, with D maybe TRBD1 (7 bases). V gave up 5 bases and J gave up 5 bases, with 15 bases separating them. Germline-derived CDR1 and CDR2 are SEHNR and FQNEAQ (reference sequence). The CDR3 runs to 15 residues.

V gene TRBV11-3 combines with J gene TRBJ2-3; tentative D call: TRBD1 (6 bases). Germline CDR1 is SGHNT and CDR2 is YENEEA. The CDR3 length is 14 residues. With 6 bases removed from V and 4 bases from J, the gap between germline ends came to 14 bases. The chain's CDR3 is CASRRGSGADTQYF. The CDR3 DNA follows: TGTGCCAGCAGAAGGGGGTCCGGGGCAGATACGCAGTATTTT.

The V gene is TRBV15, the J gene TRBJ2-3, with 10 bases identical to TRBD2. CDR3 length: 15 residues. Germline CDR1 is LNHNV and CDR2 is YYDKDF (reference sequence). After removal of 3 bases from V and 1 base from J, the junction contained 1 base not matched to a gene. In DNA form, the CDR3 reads TGTGCCACCAGCAGGCTAGCGGGAGGCACAGATACGCAGTATTTT. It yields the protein CATSRLAGGTDTQYF. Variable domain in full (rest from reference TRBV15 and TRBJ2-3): DAMVIQNPRYQVTQFGKPVTLSCSQTLNHNVMYWYQQKSSQAPKLLFHYYDKDFNNEADTPDNFQSRRPNTSFCFLDIRSPGLGDTAMYLCATSRLAGGTDTQYFGPGTRLTVL.

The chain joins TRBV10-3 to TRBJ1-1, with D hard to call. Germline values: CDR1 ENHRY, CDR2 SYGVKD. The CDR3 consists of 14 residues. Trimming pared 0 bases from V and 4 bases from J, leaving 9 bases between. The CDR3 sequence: CAISESTGITEAFF. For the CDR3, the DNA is TGTGCCATCAGTGAGTCTACGGGGATCACTGAAGCTTTCTTT.

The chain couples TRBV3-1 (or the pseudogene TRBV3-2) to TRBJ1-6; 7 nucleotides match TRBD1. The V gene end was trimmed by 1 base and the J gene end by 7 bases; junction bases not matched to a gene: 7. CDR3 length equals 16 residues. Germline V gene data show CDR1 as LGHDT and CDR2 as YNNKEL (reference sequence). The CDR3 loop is CASSQGSGQRNSPLHF. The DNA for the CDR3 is TGTGCCAGCAGCCAAGGGTCGGGACAGAGAAATTCACCCCTCCACTTT.

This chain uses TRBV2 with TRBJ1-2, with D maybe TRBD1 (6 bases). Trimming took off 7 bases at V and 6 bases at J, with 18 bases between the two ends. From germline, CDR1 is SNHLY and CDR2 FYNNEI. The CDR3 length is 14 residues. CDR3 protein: CASKDRDKGNGYTF. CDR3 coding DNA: TGTGCCAGCAAGGACCGGGACAAGGGCAATGGCTACACCTTC.

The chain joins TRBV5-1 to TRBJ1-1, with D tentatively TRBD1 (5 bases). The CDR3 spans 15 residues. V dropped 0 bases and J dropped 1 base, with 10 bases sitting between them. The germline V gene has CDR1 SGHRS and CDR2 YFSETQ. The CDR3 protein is CASSLVGQGNTEAFF. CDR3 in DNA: TGCGCCAGCAGCTTGGTGGGGCAGGGGAACACTGAAGCTTTCTTT.

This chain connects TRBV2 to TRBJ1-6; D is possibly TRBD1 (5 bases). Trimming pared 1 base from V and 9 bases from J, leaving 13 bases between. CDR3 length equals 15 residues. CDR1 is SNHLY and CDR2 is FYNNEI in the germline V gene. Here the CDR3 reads CASSEEASGGSPLHF. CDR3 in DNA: TGTGCCAGCAGTGAAGAGGCGTCCGGGGGTTCACCCCTCCACTTT.

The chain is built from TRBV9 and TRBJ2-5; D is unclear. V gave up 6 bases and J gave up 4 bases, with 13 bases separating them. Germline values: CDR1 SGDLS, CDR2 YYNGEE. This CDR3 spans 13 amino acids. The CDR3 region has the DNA TGTGCCAGCACGCCAGGCGTGGGAGAGACCCAGTACTTC. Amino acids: CASTPGVGETQYF.

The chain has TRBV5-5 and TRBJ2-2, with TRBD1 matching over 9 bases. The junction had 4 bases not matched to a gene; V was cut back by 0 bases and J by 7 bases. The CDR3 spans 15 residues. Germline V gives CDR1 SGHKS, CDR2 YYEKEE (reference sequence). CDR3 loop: CASSLVGQGGGELFF. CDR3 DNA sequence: TGTGCCAGCAGCTTGGTGGGACAGGGCGGCGGGGAGCTGTTTTTT. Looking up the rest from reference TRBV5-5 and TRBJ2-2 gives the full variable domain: DAGVTQSPTHLIKTRGQQVTLRCSPISGHKSVSWYQQVLGQGPQFIFQYYEKEERGRGNFPDRFSARQFPNYSSELNVNALLLGDSALYLCASSLVGQGGGELFFGEGSRLTVL.